The rows below give T cell receptor beta chains drawn from one sample of a study of T cells after yellow fever vaccination. Each CDR3 protein gets one entry after TCRdb re-called the 5' RACE reads with MiXCR. The repertoire holds some 160,000 distinct CDR3 sequences, with more than 5.5% as singletons. The material sequenced was CD4+ T cells sorted from PBMCs, taken 5 days after the first yellow fever vaccination. Receptors originate from a man aged 18 to 30 who received the YFV17D yellow fever vaccine. The CDR3 runs from the conserved cysteine through the conserved F or W. D genes are given only for firm matches. The listing skips clone size in some rows; elsewhere it reads once, few, many or a size class.

CDR3 DNA | CDR3 protein | J gene | D gene | V gene | clone size
TGTGCCAGCAGCCAGGTTGGACAGGGAAAACATGGCTACACCTTC | CASSQVGQGKHGYTF | TRBJ1-2 | TRBD1 | TRBV4-2 | few
TGCAGCGTTGAAAATGAAGGGGCGAGCTCCTACGAGCAGTACTTC | CSVENEGASSYEQYF | TRBJ2-7 | . | TRBV29-1 | .
TGCGCCAGCAGCACGGGCCCGATCTATGGCTACACCTTC | CASSTGPIYGYTF | TRBJ1-2 | . | TRBV5-1 | few
TGTGCCATCAGTGAACAGGGGGCCGGCAATCAGCCCCAGCATTTT | CAISEQGAGNQPQHF | TRBJ1-5 | TRBD1 | TRBV10-3 | .
TGCGCCAGCAGCACCTCGGACAGACAAGAGACCCAGTACTTC | CASSTSDRQETQYF | TRBJ2-5 | . | TRBV5-1 | many
TGCGCCAGCAGCCCGCAAGACAGGGCTTTCTCTGGAAACACCATATATTTT | CASSPQDRAFSGNTIYF | TRBJ1-3 | TRBD1 | TRBV5-1 | .
TGTGCCAGCAAATTTACGGGGGCCGACAATGAGCAGTTCTTC | CASKFTGADNEQFF | TRBJ2-1 | . | TRBV6-1 | .
TGTGCCAGCAAAAGGACGGTCACCGGGGAGCTGTTTTTT | CASKRTVTGELFF | TRBJ2-2 | . | TRBV6-1 | .
TGTGCCAGCAGCGTAGCCGGCGGTACAACTAATGAAAAACTGTTTTTT | CASSVAGGTTNEKLFF | TRBJ1-4 | . | TRBV9 | .
TGCAGTGCTGCAGACAGCGGGGGGGCGGGAGATACGCAGTATTTT | CSAADSGGAGDTQYF | TRBJ2-3 | TRBD2 | TRBV20-1 | many
TGTGCCAGCAGCGGAAACGGGTCACCCTATGGCTACACCTTC | CASSGNGSPYGYTF | TRBJ1-2 | . | TRBV7-8 | many
TGTGCCAGCAGCCGAGACGGAGACTATGGCTACACCTTC | CASSRDGDYGYTF | TRBJ1-2 | . | TRBV7-2 | few
TGTGCCCTTCGGCGGGGGACAGGCACCACAGATACGCAGTATTTT | CALRRGTGTTDTQYF | TRBJ2-3 | . | TRBV12-3/TRBV12-4 | many
TGTGCCGTGGAGGGGGACAGACTGAGCTCCTATAATTCACCCCTCCACTTT | CAVEGDRLSSYNSPLHF | TRBJ1-6 | TRBD1 | TRBV30 | .
TGCGCCAGCAGCCAAGGAACGACTAGGAGGGCCACAGATACGCAGTATTTT | CASSQGTTRRATDTQYF | TRBJ2-3 | . | TRBV4-1 | many
TGTGCCAGCAGCAGAGATGGGGGAGGCGGAGAGACCCAGTACTTC | CASSRDGGGGETQYF | TRBJ2-5 | . | TRBV7-7 | few
TGCGCCAGCAGCTCGGGACTAGCGGGGTATACCTATCCCCACAATGAGCAGTTCTTC | CASSSGLAGYTYPHNEQFF | TRBJ2-1 | TRBD2 | TRBV5-1 | many
TGTGCCAGCAGCTTAGGGACAGGGTTGGGCCCGGGCATGAACACTGAAGCTTTCTTT | CASSLGTGLGPGMNTEAFF | TRBJ1-1 | TRBD1 | TRBV7-9 | .
TGCAGTGCTAAGGAAGACGATACGCAGTATTTT | CSAKEDDTQYF | TRBJ2-3 | . | TRBV20-1 | many
TGTGCCAGCAGCCGATGGACAGCTTCTAATGAAAAACTGTTTTTT | CASSRWTASNEKLFF | TRBJ1-4 | . | TRBV6-1 | many